This T cell receptor (beta chain) comes out of a study of shared clonotypes between healthy human individuals. Study as a whole: Three CD4 naive, three CD4 memory, two CD8 naive and one CD8 memory plate were used per donor.

CDR3 size: 13 residues. The germline V gene encodes CDR1 LNHDA and CDR2 SQIVND (reference sequence). Between the trimmed V and J ends, which lost 6 bases and 2 bases, there was a span of 10 bases. A note on this clone: No antigen is known for it.

Among the donors, all were Caucasian adults who lived in Nashville, Tennessee. Researchers ran the assay at a deep level. Assay used: immunoSEQ multiplex PCR; TCRdb lists only in-frame clones, some missing. Among 2 million to 3 million clones listed, approximately 93% were seen once. General study results and limits: Clonotypes shared by all four donors outscored non-shared clonotypes in generation probability.

Source material: naive CD4+ T cells from PBMCs. Indicated subset: CD45RA+ positively selected. The chain joins TRBV19 to TRBJ2-5, with D possibly matching TRBD2 (6 bases). The sequence was obtained from a man aged 18 to 30 in good health. Some clones in this sample may be carry-over from other donors' samples. Here the CDR3 DNA reads TGTGCCAGTAGCCTAGCGAGACAAGAGACCCAGTACTTC. Amino acid sequence: CASSLARQETQYF.